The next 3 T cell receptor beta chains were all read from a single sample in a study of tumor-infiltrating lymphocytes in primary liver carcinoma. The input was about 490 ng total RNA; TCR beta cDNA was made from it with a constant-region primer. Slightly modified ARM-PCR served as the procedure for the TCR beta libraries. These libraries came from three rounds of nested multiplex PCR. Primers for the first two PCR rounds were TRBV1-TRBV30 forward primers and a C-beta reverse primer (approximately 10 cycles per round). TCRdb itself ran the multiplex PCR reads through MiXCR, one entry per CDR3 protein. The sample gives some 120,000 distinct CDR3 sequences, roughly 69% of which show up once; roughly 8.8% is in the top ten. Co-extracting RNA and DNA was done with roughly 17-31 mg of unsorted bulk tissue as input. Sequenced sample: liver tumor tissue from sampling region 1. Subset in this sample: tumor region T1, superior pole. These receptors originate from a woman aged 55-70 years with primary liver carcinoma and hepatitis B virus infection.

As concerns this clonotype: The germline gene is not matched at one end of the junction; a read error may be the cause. The CDR3 loop reads CANSLLARGGGEQYF. CDR3 bases: TGTGCCAACAGCTTACTAGCCAGGGGAGGTGGCGAGCAGTACTTC. V usage is TRBV11-2 and J usage is TRBJ2-7; the D gene could be TRBD1 or TRBD2 (6 bases each). The germline CDR1 and CDR2 sequences are SGHAT and FQNNGV. CDR3 length: 15 amino acids.

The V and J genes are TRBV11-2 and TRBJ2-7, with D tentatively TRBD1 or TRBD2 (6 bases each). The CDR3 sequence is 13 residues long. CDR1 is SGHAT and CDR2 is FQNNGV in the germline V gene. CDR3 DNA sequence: TGTACCAACAATAGAGGGGGGCCCTACGAGCAGTACTTC. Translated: CTNNRGGPYEQYF.

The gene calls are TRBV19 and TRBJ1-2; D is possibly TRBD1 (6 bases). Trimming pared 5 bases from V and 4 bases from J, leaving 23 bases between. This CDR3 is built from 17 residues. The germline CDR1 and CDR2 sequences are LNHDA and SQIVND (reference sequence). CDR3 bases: TGTGCCAGTAGTCGCGCGACAGGATTGGCAGGGAGCTATGGCTACACCTTC. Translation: CASSRATGLAGSYGYTF.